What follows is one TCR beta chain and its context. V lost 5 bases and J lost 6; bases outside the gene matches: 10. The CDR3 sequence is 16 residues long. Germline V gene lookup returns CDR1 LNHDA and CDR2 SQIVND (reference sequence). Assay: immunoSEQ multiplex PCR; the TCRdb copy retains only in-frame clones and omits some. The table records approximately 39,000 clones, roughly 90% of them present only once. The data originate from a study of T cell changes during pregnancy in multiple sclerosis. The TCR sequence derives from a female donor with multiple sclerosis, enrolled in a pregnancy study. V usage is TRBV19 and J usage is TRBJ1-5; 10 nucleotides match TRBD1. The specimen was CD4+ T cells from peripheral blood mononuclear cells, collected in the second trimester of pregnancy. The CDR3 spells CASSPRQGAGRQPQHF. The DNA for the CDR3 is TGTGCCAGTAGTCCCAGACAGGGGGCAGGTCGTCAGCCCCAGCATTTT.